This TCR beta chain was sequenced in a study of cytomegalovirus exposure and HLA in healthy donors. This CDR3 has 15 amino acids. Per the germline V gene, CDR1 is MNHEY and CDR2 is SVGAGI. With 60 Vbeta and 13 Jbeta primers, the PCR was carried out. TCRdb keeps only in-frame clones here, not all; method: immunoSEQ multiplex PCR. There are 110,000 or so clones in the sample; 81% occur only once, and around 2.2% lies in the top ten. The receptor's source is a woman in her thirties or forties in good health and CMV-seronegative. Sequencing was performed on PBMCs. This rearrangement joins TRBV6-5 to TRBJ2-5; 10 bases agree with TRBD1. The end of the DNA aligns better with TRBJ2-7, so the J call may be wrong. CDR3 amino acids: CASSSAGTGDYEQYF. In nucleotides, the CDR3 is TGTGCCAGCAGTTCCGCCGGGACAGGGGACTACGAGCAGTACTTC.